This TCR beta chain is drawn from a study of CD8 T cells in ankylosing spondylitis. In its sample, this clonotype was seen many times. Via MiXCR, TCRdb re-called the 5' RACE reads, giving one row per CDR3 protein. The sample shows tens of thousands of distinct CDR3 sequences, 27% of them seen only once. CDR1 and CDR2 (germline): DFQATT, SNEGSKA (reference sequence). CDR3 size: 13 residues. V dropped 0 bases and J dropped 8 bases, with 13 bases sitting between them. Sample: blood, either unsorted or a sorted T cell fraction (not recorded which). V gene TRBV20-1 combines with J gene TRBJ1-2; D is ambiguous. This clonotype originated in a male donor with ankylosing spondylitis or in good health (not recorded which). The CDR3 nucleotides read TGCAGTGCTAGAGAGTCAAATCTGGGAGGCTACACCTTC. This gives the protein CSARESNLGGYTF.